The clone carrying this T cell receptor (beta chain) was seen repeatedly, ten times or more. Its target is unknown. These data are taken from a study of CD8+CD57+ T cells in acquired aplastic anemia. For the study at large: Each DNA sample taken from sorted CD4+ and CD8+ cells came to 3 to 4 ug on average.

TCR beta VDJ combinations and CDR3 sequences were profiled from genomic DNA. TCRdb redid the calling of the reads with MiXCR, one entry per CDR3 protein. The table shows about 220,000 distinct CDR3 sequences, with 30% to 40% occurring only once. Trimming took 4 bases from V and 7 from J; bases not matched to a gene: 10. The germline gives CDR1 SGHRS, CDR2 YFSETQ. The CDR3 has 16 amino acids. The study's findings and limits: Overlap between patients and controls comprised roughly 28 CD8+ CDR3 sequences. Levels of CD8+ Simpson's diversity were not significantly distinct in patients versus controls.

The J gene is TRBJ1-6, the V gene TRBV5-1; 8 bases are a match to TRBD1. The origin of this receptor is a human donor in good health, serving as a control. The sample was sorted CD4+, CD8+, or CD8+CD57+ T cells (not recorded which) from PBMCs. In DNA, the CDR3 is TGCGCCAGCAGCGTGAAGGCCGGGACAGGCAATTCACCCCTCCACTTT. Translation gives CASSVKAGTGNSPLHF.